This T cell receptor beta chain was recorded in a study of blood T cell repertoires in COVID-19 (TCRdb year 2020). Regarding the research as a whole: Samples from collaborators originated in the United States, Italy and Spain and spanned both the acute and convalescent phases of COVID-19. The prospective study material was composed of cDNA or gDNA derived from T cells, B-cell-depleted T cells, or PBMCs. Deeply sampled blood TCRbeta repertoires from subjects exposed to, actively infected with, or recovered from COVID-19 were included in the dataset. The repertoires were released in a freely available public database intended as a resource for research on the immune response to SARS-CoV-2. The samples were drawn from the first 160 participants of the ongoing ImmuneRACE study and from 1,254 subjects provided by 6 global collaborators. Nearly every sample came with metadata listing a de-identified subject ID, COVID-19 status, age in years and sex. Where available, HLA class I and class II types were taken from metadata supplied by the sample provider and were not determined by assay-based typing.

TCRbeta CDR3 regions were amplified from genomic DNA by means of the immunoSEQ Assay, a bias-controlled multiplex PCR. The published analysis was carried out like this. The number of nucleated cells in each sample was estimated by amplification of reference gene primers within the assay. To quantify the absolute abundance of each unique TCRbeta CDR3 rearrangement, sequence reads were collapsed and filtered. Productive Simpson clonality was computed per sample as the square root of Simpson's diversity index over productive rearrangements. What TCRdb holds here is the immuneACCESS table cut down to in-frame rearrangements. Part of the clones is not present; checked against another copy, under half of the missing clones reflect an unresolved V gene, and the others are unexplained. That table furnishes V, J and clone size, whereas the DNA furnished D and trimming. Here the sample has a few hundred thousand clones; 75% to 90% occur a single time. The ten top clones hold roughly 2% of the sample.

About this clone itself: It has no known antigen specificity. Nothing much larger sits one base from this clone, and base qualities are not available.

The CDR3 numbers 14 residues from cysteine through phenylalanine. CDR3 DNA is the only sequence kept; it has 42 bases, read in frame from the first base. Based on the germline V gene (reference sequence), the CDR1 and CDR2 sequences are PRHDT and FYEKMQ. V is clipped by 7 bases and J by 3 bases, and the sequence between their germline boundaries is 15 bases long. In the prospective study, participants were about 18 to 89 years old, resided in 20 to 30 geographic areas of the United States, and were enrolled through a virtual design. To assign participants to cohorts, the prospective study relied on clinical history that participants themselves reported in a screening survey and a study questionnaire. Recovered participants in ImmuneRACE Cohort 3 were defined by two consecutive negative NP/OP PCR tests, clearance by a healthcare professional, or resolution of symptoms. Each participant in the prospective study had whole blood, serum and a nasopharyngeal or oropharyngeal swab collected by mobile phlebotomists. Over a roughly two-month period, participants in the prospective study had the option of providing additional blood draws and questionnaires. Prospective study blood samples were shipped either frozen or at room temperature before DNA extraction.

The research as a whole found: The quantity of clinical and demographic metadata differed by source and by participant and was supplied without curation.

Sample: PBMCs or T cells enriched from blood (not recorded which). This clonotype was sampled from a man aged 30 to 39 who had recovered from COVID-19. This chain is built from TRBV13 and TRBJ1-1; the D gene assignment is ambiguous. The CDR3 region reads CASTPGRRDTEAFF. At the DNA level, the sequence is TGTGCCAGCACCCCCGGGCGGCGGGACACTGAAGCTTTCTTT.